This T cell receptor beta chain was found in a study of glioma-infiltrating T cells. Amplification of TCR alpha and beta CDR3 regions from RNA used iRepertoire nested multiplex PCR. For one-step reverse transcription and amplification, 100-400 ng of tissue mRNA or PBMC total RNA was used. A single record per CDR3 protein comes from TCRdb applying MiXCR to the multiplex PCR reads. The sample shows about 200,000 distinct CDR3 sequences, approximately 30% of them seen only once. This clonotype was seen at least ten times. The ends were cut back, 0 bases at V and 4 bases at J, with 7 bases in the middle. Germline CDR1 is SGHDN and CDR2 is FVKESK. There are 14 residues in the CDR3.

The clonotype originates from a human donor with low-grade glioma or glioblastoma, undergoing nonglioma brain surgery, or in good health (not recorded which). The V and J genes are TRBV14 and TRBJ2-1; no firm D call. What was sequenced was glioma tissue, nonneoplastic brain tissue, or PBMCs (not recorded which). DNA of the CDR3: TGTGCCAGCAGCCAAGATTACGGATACAATGAGCAGTTCTTC. Protein sequence: CASSQDYGYNEQFF.